The 5 T cell receptor beta chains below were found in one sample sequenced in a study of blood T cell repertoires in COVID-19. The protocol was immunoSEQ multiplex PCR, while the TCRdb copy is restricted to in-frame clones and leaves out a portion. The sample carries fewer than 300,000 clones, less than 90% recorded once. Sequences were obtained from peripheral blood. The receptors were sampled from a human donor in a cohort sampled during active COVID-19.

V is TRBV4-1 and J is TRBJ2-7, with D possibly being TRBD1 (5 bases). V dropped 1 base and J dropped 1 base, with 11 bases sitting between them. From germline, CDR1 is MGHRA and CDR2 YSYEKL. The CDR3 totals 15 residues. The DNA for the CDR3 is TGCGCCAGCAGCCAAGGCCGACAGAAGTCCTACGAGCAGTACTTC. Protein sequence: CASSQGRQKSYEQYF.

The V and J genes are TRBV2 and TRBJ2-1, with 12 bases matching TRBD2. The CDR3 is made up of 14 amino acids. Germline assignment: CDR1 SNHLY and CDR2 FYNNEI. J gave up 7 bases and V 6 bases, and 4 bases lay outside the gene matches. The DNA for the CDR3 is TGTGCCAGCAGGGGACTAGCGGGTGTTAATGAGCAGTTCTTC. This codes for CASRGLAGVNEQFF.

The chain's CDR3 is CASSQDGGGTQPQHF. The CDR3 nucleotides are TGTGCCAGCAGCCAAGATGGGGGGGGGACGCAGCCCCAGCATTTT. This sequence joins TRBV4-2 and TRBJ1-5, with D perhaps matching TRBD1 (5 bases). CDR3 length equals 15 residues. V was clipped by 0 bases and J by 7 bases, with 13 bases between them. Germline V lookup: CDR1 LGHNA, CDR2 YNFKEQ.

This chain uses TRBV29-1 with TRBJ2-1; the D gene is possibly TRBD2 (5 bases). The CDR3 covers 15 residues. Trimming left V 4 bases short and J 10 bases short, with 23 bases between. From germline, CDR1 is SQVTM and CDR2 ANQGSEA. The CDR3 DNA is TGCAGCGTTGCGCCCGGACCCCAGCGGTCCAGCGAGCAGTTCTTC. Its translation is CSVAPGPQRSSEQFF.

The rearrangement links TRBV12-5 to TRBJ2-7; D might be TRBD2 (6 bases). The CDR3 has 16 amino acids. V shed 2 bases and J shed 0 bases, with 14 bases lying between them. The germline V gene encodes CDR1 LGHNT and CDR2 FRNRAP. CDR3 residues: CASGLRGSGDSYEQYF. CDR3 DNA sequence: TGTGCTAGTGGTTTGAGGGGTAGCGGCGACTCCTACGAGCAGTACTTC. The variable domain in full, with the rest retrieved from reference TRBV12-5 and TRBJ2-7, is DARVTQTPRHKVTEMGQEVTMRCQPILGHNTVFWYRQTMMQGLELLAYFRNRAPLDDSGMPKDRFSAEMPDATLATLKIQPSEPRDSAVYFCASGLRGSGDSYEQYFGPGTRLTVT.